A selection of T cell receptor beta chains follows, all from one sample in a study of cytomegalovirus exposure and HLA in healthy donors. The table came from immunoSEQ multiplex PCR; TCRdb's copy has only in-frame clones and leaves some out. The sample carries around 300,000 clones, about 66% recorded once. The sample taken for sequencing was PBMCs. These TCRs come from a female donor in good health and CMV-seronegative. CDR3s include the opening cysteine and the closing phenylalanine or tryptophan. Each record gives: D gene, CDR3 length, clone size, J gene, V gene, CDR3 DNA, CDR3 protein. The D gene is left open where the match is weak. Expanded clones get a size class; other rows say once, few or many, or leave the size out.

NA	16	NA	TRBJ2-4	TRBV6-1	TGTGCCAGCAGTGAGGGCCCTCATTTAGCCAAAAACATTCAGTACTTC	CASSEGPHLAKNIQYF
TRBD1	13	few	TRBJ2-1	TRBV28	TGTGCCAGCAGGGGCCGGGACAGGTATGAGCAGTTCTTC	CASRGRDRYEQFF
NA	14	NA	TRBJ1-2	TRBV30	TGTGCCTGGAGTAGACTTCGGGGGGACTATGGCTACACCTTC	CAWSRLRGDYGYTF
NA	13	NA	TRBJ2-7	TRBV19	TGTGCCAGTAGTGAGGTAGCCTCCTACGAGCAGTACTTC	CASSEVASYEQYF
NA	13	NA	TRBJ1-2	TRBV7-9	TGTGCCAGCAGCCAGGACAGCAGCTATGGCTACACCTTC	CASSQDSSYGYTF
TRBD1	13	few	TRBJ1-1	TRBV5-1	TGCGCCAGCCACGAGGGGACAGGCCTTGAAGCTTTCTTT	CASHEGTGLEAFF
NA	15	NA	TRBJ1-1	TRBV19	TGTGCCAGTAGTATAGGCGGGGGGCGAGGAACTGAAGCTTTCTTT	CASSIGGGRGTEAFF
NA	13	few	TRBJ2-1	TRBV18	TGTGCCAGCTCACCAGTCTCCAACAGGGCGTCCTTCTTC	CASSPVSNRASFF
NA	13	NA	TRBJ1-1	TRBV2	TGTGCCAGCAATGTCGGGATTAACACTGAAGCTTTCTTT	CASNVGINTEAFF
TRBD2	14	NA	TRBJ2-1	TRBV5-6	TGTGCCAGCAGCCATTCGACTAGCGGCAATGAGCAGTTCTTC	CASSHSTSGNEQFF
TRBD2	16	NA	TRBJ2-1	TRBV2	TGTGCCAGCAGCTTTGCCGGGACTAGCGGGAGCTATGAGCAGTTCTTC	CASSFAGTSGSYEQFF
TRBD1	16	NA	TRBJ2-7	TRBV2	TGTGCCAGCAGCCGGAACGCGCCGGGACAGGGCCACGAGCAGTACTTC	CASSRNAPGQGHEQYF
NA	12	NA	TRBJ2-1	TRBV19	TGTGCCAGTAGTGAGGCGGGCAGTGAGCAGTTCTTC	CASSEAGSEQFF
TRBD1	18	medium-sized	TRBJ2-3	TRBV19	TGTGCCAGTTCTCCGACAGGGTTTGCCACTTTAAACACAGATACGCAGTATTTT	CASSPTGFATLNTDTQYF
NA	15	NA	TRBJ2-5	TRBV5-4	TGTGCCAGCAGCACGGGGGGCAGGAGCCAAGAGACCCAGTACTTC	CASSTGGRSQETQYF
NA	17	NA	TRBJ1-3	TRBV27	TGTGCCAGCAGTCCGCGGGGGGGGAAAATCTCTGGAAACACCATATATTTT	CASSPRGGKISGNTIYF
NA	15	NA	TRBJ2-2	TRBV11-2	TGTGCCAGCAGCTTAGGGACTATAGGGGCCGGGGAGCTGTTTTTT	CASSLGTIGAGELFF
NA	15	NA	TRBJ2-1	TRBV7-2	TGTGCCAGCAGCTTTAAGAGCGGGCCATACAATGAGCAGTTCTTC	CASSFKSGPYNEQFF
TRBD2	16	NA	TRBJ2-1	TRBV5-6	TGTGCCAGCAGCTTGGGAGTAGCGGGAGGGGTATTTGAGCAGTTCTTC	CASSLGVAGGVFEQFF
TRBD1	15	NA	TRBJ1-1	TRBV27	TGTGCCAGCAACCCGGCAGGGGGCATGAACACTGAAGCTTTCTTT	CASNPAGGMNTEAFF
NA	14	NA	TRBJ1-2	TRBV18	TGTGCCAGCTCACCGGCAGACATGAACTATGGCTACACCTTC	CASSPADMNYGYTF
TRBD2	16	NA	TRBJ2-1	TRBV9	TGTGCCAGCAGCGTAGACGCACTAGCGAATTACAATGAGCAGTTCTTC	CASSVDALANYNEQFF
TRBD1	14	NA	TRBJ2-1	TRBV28	TGTGCCAGCAGTGATAGGACAGGGGGCGATGAGCAGTTCTTC	CASSDRTGGDEQFF
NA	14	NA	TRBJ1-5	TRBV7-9	TGTGCCAGCAGCTTAGGGCTTTCAACGGGGCCCCAGCATTTT	CASSLGLSTGPQHF
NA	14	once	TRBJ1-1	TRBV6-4	TGTGCCAGCAGTGACAACGACAACGGAGGGGTCGCTTTCTTT	CASSDNDNGGVAFF
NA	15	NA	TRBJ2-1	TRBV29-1	TGCAGCGTTGAAGAAGACGACTCCCGCGGGAACGAGCAGTTCTTC	CSVEEDDSRGNEQFF
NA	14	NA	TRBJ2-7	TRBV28	TGTGCCAGCAGGTCGGGGGACGGTGCCTACGAGCAGTACTTC	CASRSGDGAYEQYF
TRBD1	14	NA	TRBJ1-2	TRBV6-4	TGTGCCAGCAGTGACCCATGGACAGGGCGTGGCTACACCTTC	CASSDPWTGRGYTF
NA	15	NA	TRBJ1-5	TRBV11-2	TGTGCCAGCAGCTTAAAGCAGGGAAGCAATCAGCCCCAGCATTTT	CASSLKQGSNQPQHF
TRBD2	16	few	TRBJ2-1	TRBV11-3	TGTGCCAGCAGCTCTCGGACTAGCGGGTCCTACAATGAGCAGTTCTTC	CASSSRTSGSYNEQFF
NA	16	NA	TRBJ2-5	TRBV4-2	TGTGCCAGCAGCCTGCGGGCGGAGGGATTTCAAGAGACCCAGTACTTC	CASSLRAEGFQETQYF
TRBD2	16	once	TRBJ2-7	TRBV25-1	TGTGCCAGCAGGGATCCGGCGGGAGGGCCGTCGTACGAGCAGTACTTC	CASRDPAGGPSYEQYF
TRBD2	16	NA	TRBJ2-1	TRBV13	TGTGCCAGCAGCTTAGGTGGTAGCGGGAGCCCCAATGAGCAGTTCTTC	CASSLGGSGSPNEQFF
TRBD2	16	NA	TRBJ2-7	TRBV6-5	TGTGCCAGCAGTTACTCCTCTAGCGGGAGCTCCTACGAGCAGTACTTC	CASSYSSSGSSYEQYF
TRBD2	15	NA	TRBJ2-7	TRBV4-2	TGTGCCAGCAGCCGAGTAGCGGGAGGGCCCGTCGAGCAGTACTTC	CASSRVAGGPVEQYF
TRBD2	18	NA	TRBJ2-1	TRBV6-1	TGTGCCAGCAGTGAAAGCAGGAGTCTAGCGGGAGGCCACAATGAGCAGTTCTTC	CASSESRSLAGGHNEQFF